A selection of T cell receptor beta chains follows, all from one sample in a study of beta chain features in type 1 diabetes. Using immunoSEQ multiplex PCR, the repertoire was profiled, and TCRdb retains in-frame clones only, with some absent. There are about 150,000 clones in the sample; 10% occur only once, and 0.45% to 0.5% lies in the top ten. The sample taken for sequencing was central memory CD4+ T cells from blood. These receptors were obtained from a young man with type 1 diabetes. Each CDR3 is given with its conserved first and last residue. The D gene is left open where the match is weak. Not all rows give a size; the values are once, few, many and, for expanded clones, a class.

J gene: TRBJ2-3; D gene: TRBD2; V gene: TRBV29-1; clone size: few; CDR3 protein: CSVEGGRGTDTQYF; CDR3 DNA: TGCAGCGTTGAGGGGGGGAGGGGCACAGATACGCAGTATTTT
J gene: TRBJ2-2; D gene: TRBD1; V gene: TRBV7-8; clone size: few; CDR3 protein: CASSLARTGNTGELFF; CDR3 DNA: TGTGCCAGCAGCTTAGCTCGGACAGGGAACACCGGGGAGCTGTTTTTT
J gene: TRBJ2-5; D gene: TRBD2; V gene: TRBV9; clone size: NA; CDR3 protein: CASSSEWGGETQYF; CDR3 DNA: TGTGCCAGCAGCTCTGAGTGGGGGGGGGAGACCCAGTACTTC
J gene: TRBJ1-2; D gene: NA; V gene: TRBV4-2; clone size: NA; CDR3 protein: CASSQDRAGLYGYTF; CDR3 DNA: TGTGCCAGCAGCCAAGATCGCGCAGGATTGTATGGCTACACCTTC
J gene: TRBJ2-3; D gene: NA; V gene: TRBV5-1; clone size: NA; CDR3 protein: CASSLASSVTDTQYF; CDR3 DNA: TGCGCCAGCAGCTTGGCCTCTAGCGTAACAGATACGCAGTATTTT
J gene: TRBJ1-5; D gene: TRBD1; V gene: TRBV19; clone size: NA; CDR3 protein: CASTGTVSGQPQHF; CDR3 DNA: TGTGCCAGTACTGGGACAGTGAGCGGTCAGCCCCAGCATTTT
J gene: TRBJ2-7; D gene: TRBD2; V gene: TRBV29-1; clone size: many; CDR3 protein: CSVEDPTSGAYEQYF; CDR3 DNA: TGCAGCGTTGAAGATCCGACTAGCGGTGCCTACGAGCAGTACTTC
J gene: TRBJ2-1; D gene: NA; V gene: TRBV7-8; clone size: few; CDR3 protein: CASSPQALSTVYNEQFF; CDR3 DNA: TGTGCCAGCAGCCCGCAAGCACTCTCGACAGTTTACAATGAGCAGTTCTTC
J gene: TRBJ2-7; D gene: NA; V gene: TRBV7-8; clone size: NA; CDR3 protein: CASSFQRDKSYEQYF; CDR3 DNA: TGTGCCAGCAGCTTCCAACGAGACAAATCCTACGAGCAGTACTTC
J gene: TRBJ2-3; D gene: TRBD2; V gene: TRBV4-3; clone size: NA; CDR3 protein: CASSQDQAGGADTQYF; CDR3 DNA: TGCGCCAGCAGCCAAGATCAGGCGGGAGGGGCAGATACGCAGTATTTT